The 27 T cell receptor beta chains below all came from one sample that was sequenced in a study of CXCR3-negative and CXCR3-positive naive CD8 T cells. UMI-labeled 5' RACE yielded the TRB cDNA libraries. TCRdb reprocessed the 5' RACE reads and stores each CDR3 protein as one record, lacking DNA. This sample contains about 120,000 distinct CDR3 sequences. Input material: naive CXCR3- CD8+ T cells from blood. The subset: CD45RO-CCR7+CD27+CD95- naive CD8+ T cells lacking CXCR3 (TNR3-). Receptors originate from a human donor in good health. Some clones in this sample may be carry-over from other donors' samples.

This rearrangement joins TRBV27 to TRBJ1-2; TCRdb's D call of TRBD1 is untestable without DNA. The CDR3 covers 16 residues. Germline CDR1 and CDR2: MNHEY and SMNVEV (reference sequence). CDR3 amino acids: CASSSTMTGAPSGYTF.

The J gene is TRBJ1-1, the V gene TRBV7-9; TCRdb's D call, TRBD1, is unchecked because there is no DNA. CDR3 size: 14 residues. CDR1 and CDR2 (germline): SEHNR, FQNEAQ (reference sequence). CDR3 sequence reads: CASSLEGRNTEAFF.

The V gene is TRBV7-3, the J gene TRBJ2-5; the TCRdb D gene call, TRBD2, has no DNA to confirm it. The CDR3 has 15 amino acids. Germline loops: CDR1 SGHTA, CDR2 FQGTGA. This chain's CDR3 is CASSFWGGSGETQYF. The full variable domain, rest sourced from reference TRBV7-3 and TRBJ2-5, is GAGVSQTPSNKVTEKGKYVELRCDPISGHTALYWYRQSLGQGPEFLIYFQGTGAADDSGLPNDRFFAVRPEGSVSTLKIQRTERGDSAVYLCASSFWGGSGETQYFGPGTRLLVL.

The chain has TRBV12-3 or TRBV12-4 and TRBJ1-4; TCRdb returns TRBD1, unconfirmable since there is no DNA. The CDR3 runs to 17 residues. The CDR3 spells CASSRPGFEATNEKLFF.

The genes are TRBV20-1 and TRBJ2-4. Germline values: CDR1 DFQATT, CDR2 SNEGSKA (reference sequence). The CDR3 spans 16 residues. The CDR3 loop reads CSARPGFDLAKNIQYF.

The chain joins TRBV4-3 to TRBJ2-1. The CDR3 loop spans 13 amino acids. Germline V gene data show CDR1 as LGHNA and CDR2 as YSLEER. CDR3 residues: CASSQSAGDEQFF.

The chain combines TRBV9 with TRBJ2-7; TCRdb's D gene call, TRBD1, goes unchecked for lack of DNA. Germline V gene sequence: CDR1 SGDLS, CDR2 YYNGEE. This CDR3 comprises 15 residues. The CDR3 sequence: CASSASGTGPYEQYF.

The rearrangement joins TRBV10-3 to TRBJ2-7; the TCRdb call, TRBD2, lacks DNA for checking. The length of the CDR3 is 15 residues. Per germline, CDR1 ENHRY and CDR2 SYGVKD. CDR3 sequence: CAIREGTLWTYEQYF.

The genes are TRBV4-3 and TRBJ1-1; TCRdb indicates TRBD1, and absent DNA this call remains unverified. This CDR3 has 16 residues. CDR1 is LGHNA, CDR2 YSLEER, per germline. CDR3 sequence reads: CASSQDRSGGTTEAFF.

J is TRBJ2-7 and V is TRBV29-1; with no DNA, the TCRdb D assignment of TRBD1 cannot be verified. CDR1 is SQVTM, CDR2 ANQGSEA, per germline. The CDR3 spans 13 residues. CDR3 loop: CSIRGEANYEQYF.

CDR3 sequence: CASIYRPTTNYNEQFF. The rearrangement joins TRBV7-2 to TRBJ2-1. CDR3 length: 16 residues. Germline lookup yields CDR1 SGHTA and CDR2 FQGNSA.

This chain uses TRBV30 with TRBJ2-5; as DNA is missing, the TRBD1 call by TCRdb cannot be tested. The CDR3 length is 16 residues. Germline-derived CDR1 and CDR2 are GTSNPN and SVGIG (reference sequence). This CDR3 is CAWSGGSHPPLETQYF.

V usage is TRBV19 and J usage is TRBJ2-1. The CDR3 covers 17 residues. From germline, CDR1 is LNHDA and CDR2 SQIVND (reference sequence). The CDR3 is CASSIGTVVPNYNEQFF.

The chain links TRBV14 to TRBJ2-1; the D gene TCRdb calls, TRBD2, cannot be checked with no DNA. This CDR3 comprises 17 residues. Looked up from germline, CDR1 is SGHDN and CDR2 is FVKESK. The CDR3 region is CASSQPWRGGFYNEQFF.

This chain's CDR3 is CASSLSAGLGANEQFF. V is TRBV5-6 and J is TRBJ2-1; the D call from TCRdb, TRBD2, cannot be confirmed without DNA. This CDR3 comprises 16 residues. Germline CDR1 SGHDT, CDR2 YYEEEE.

The CDR3 loop is CASSYTGVTYGYTF. The rearrangement uses TRBV6-5 and TRBJ1-2; TCRdb selects TRBD1, and the lack of DNA leaves this call unchecked. The CDR3 has 14 amino acids. Germline CDR1 reads MNHEY; CDR2 reads SVGAGI.

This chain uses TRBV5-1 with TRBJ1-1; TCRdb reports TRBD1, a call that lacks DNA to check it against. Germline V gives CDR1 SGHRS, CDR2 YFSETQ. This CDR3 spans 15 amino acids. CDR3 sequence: CASSSYRGSYTEAFF.

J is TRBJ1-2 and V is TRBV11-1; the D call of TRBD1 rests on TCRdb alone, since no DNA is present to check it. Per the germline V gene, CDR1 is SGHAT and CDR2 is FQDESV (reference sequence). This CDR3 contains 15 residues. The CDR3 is CASSTSRTGFDGYTF.

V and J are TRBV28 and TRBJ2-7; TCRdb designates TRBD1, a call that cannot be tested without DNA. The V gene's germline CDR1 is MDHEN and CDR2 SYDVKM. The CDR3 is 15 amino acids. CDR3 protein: CASRQDRSIPYEQYF. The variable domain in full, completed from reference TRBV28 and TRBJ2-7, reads DVKVTQSSRYLVKRTGEKVFLECVQDMDHENMFWYRQDPGLGLRLIYFSYDVKMKEKGDIPEGYSVSREKKERFSLILESASTNQTSMYLCASRQDRSIPYEQYFGPGTRLTVT.

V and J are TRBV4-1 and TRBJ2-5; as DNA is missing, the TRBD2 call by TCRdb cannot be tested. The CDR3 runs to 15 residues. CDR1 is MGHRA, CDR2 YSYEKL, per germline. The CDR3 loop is CASGAAGGQGETQYF.

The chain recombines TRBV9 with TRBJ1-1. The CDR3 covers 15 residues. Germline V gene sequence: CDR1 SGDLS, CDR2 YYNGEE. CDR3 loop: CASSVATGQNTEAFF.

The CDR3 sequence: CASSLEYYEQYF. The chain joins TRBV7-9 to TRBJ2-7. Germline assignment: CDR1 SEHNR and CDR2 FQNEAQ (reference sequence). This CDR3 region has 12 residues.

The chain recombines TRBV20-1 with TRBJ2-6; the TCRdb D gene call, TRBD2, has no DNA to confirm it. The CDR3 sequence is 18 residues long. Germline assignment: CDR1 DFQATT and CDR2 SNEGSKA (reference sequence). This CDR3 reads CSASPYGLAGVGANVLTF.

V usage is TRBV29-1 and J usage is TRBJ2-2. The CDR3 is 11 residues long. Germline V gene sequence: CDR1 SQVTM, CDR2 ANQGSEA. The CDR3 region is CSPKGTGELFF.

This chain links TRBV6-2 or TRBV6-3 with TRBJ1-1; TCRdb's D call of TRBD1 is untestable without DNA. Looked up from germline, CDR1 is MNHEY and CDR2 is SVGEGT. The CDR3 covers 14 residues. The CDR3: CASSYVTGETEAFF.

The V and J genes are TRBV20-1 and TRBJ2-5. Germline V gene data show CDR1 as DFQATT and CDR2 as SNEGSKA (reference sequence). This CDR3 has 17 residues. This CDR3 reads CSAKGSHPNGVQETQYF.

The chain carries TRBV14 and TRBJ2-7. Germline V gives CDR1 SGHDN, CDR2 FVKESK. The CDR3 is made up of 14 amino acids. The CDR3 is CASSQSGRSYEQYF.